What follows are 10 T cell receptor beta chains derived from one specimen sequenced in a study of siplizumab effects on memory and regulatory T cells. Data came from immunoSEQ multiplex PCR; TCRdb stores just in-frame clones and leaves some out. The sample records about 110,000 clones, about 90% being singletons. The material sequenced was Tregs sorted from blood. Receptors originate from a human donor in good health.

The chain recombines TRBV5-6 with TRBJ2-2, with D perhaps TRBD1 (6 bases). Germline lookup yields CDR1 SGHDT and CDR2 YYEEEE. Trimming removed 3 bases from V and 2 bases from J, with 23 bases in between. CDR3 size: 19 residues. This CDR3 reads CASSWTEQGPILNTGELFF. For the CDR3, the DNA is TGTGCCAGCAGCTGGACCGAACAGGGCCCCATTCTAAACACCGGGGAGCTGTTTTTT.

The rearrangement joins TRBV7-9 to TRBJ1-3, with D unresolved. The germline V gene has CDR1 SEHNR and CDR2 FQNEAQ (reference sequence). The CDR3 is made up of 15 amino acids. Trimming pared 1 base from V and 0 bases from J, leaving 7 bases between. The CDR3 sequence is CASSLGRISGNTIYF. CDR3 bases: TGTGCCAGCAGCTTAGGGCGGATCTCTGGAAACACCATATATTTT.

The DNA of the CDR3 is TGTGCCAGCAGTGCGGGCCGGTACGAGCAGTACTTC. Translating it yields CASSAGRYEQYF. V and J are TRBV25-1 and TRBJ2-7; no firm D call. CDR3 length: 12 residues. CDR1 MGHDK and CDR2 SYGVNS come from the germline V gene. Trimming stripped 4 bases from V and 4 bases from J, with 8 bases between.

The genes are TRBV6-1 and TRBJ1-2; D is unclear. The CDR3 runs 12 residues. Germline CDR1 MNHNS, CDR2 SASEGT. Trimming left V 8 bases short and J 2 bases short, with 9 bases between. CDR3 sequence (DNA): TGTGCCAGCTCCGTCATGAACTATGGCTACACCTTC. This translates into CASSVMNYGYTF.

The chain couples TRBV18 to TRBJ1-2; D may be TRBD1 (5 bases). This CDR3 comprises 13 residues. CDR1 is KGHSH, CDR2 LQKENI, per germline. The V end was cut by 5 bases, the J end by 4 bases, with 11 bases between. The CDR3 region is CASSKGYSYGYTF. In DNA, the CDR3 is TGTGCCAGCTCAAAGGGGTACTCCTATGGCTACACCTTC. Supplemented by reference TRBV18 and TRBJ1-2, the full variable domain reads NAGVMQNPRHLVRRRGQEARLRCSPMKGHSHVYWYRQLPEEGLKFMVYLQKENIIDESGMPKERFSAEFPKEGPSILRIQQVVRGDSAAYFCASSKGYSYGYTFGSGTRLTVV.

This chain joins TRBV11-3 and TRBJ1-1; 8 nucleotides agree with TRBD1. Germline CDR1 SGHNT, CDR2 YENEEA. J was trimmed by 5 bases and V by 1 base; bases with no gene match: 9. There are 16 residues in the CDR3. CDR3 sequence: CASSLGIGQGVTEAFF. As DNA, the CDR3 is TGTGCCAGCAGCTTAGGGATAGGACAGGGCGTGACTGAAGCTTTCTTT.

CDR3 nucleotides: TGCGCCAGCAGCTTGCAGAGCATGGGAGGGACAGATACGCAGTATTTT. This encodes CASSLQSMGGTDTQYF. The chain carries TRBV5-1 and TRBJ2-3; 7 nucleotides line up with TRBD2. Germline-derived CDR1 and CDR2 are SGHRS and YFSETQ. CDR3 length: 16 amino acids. Trimming at V came to 1 base and at J to 3 bases, leaving 8 bases not matched to a gene. Full variable domain (remainder filled in from reference TRBV5-1 and TRBJ2-3): KAGVTQTPRYLIKTRGQQVTLSCSPISGHRSVSWYQQTPGQGLQFLFEYFSETQRNKGNFPGRFSGRQFSNSRSEMNVSTLELGDSALYLCASSLQSMGGTDTQYFGPGTRLTVL.

This clone was seen just once. The rearrangement uses TRBV7-8 and TRBJ1-5, with 7 bases lining up with TRBD1. CDR1 and CDR2 from the germline V gene are SGHVS and FQNEAQ. The trim removed 5 bases at V and 2 bases at J, leaving 3 bases unmatched. CDR3 length equals 14 residues. Here the CDR3 DNA reads TGTGCCAGCAGCGACAGGGAGGGCAATCAGCCCCAGCATTTT. As protein: CASSDREGNQPQHF. The variable domain in full, completed from reference TRBV7-8 and TRBJ1-5, reads GAGVSQSPRYKVAKRGQDVALRCDPISGHVSLFWYQQALGQGPEFLTYFQNEAQLDKSGLPSDRFFAERPEGSVSTLKIQRTQQEDSAVYLCASSDREGNQPQHFGDGTRLSIL.

This clone has only a few counts. V usage is TRBV10-3 and J usage is TRBJ2-2; D is uncertain. CDR3 size: 11 residues. Germline-derived CDR1 and CDR2 are ENHRY and SYGVKD. V lost 11 bases, J lost 7 bases, and 11 bases lay in between. CDR3 nucleotide sequence: TGTGCCTCCTCGCAGGACGGGGAGCTGTTTTTT. This sequence encodes CASSQDGELFF.

The V and J genes are TRBV28 and TRBJ1-2; maybe TRBD1 (5 bases). Looked up from germline, CDR1 is MDHEN and CDR2 is SYDVKM. The CDR3 spans 12 residues. V was pared by 4 bases and J by 4 bases, with 7 bases between. The CDR3 region has the DNA TGTGCCAGCAGTTATACAGGCTATGGCTACACCTTC. It specifies CASSYTGYGYTF.